This T cell receptor beta chain was profiled in a study of blood T cell repertoires in COVID-19. The wider study: Acute-phase and convalescent COVID-19 samples originated in the United States, Italy and Spain.

The study recruited people aged roughly 18 to 89 years across around 23 US areas. In the original workflow: By means of reference gene primer amplification, nucleated cell counts were estimated. Profiling relied on immunoSEQ multiplex PCR, and the TCRdb table lists in-frame clones only, not all of them. V and J calls and clone size are as listed in that table; D and trimming were resolved from the DNA. The profile shows approximately 250,000 clones, about 87% of them singletons. Sequenced: PBMCs or T cells enriched from blood (not recorded which). The receptor was isolated from a woman in her thirties or forties with acute COVID-19.

This CDR3 is CASSLEGDYQPQHF. In DNA, the CDR3 is TGCGCCAGCAGCTTGGAGGGGGATTATCAGCCCCAGCATTTT. The rearrangement uses TRBV5-1 and TRBJ1-5; maybe TRBD1 (6 bases). The germline V and J ends were trimmed by 0 bases and 5 bases, with 9 bases remaining between them. Germline lookup yields CDR1 SGHRS and CDR2 YFSETQ. The CDR3 covers 14 residues.